A single TCR beta chain is shown here with its context. The antigen this receptor binds is unknown. Base qualities are missing; no much larger clone stands one base away. Library preparation was by the immunoSEQ multiplex PCR assay. For the multiplex PCR, a mixture combining 60 forward primers for TCR Vbeta segments and 13 reverse primers for TCR Jbeta segments was used. The CDR3 region of rearranged TCR beta genes was amplified from genomic DNA by a multiplex PCR assay. The amplified TCR beta libraries were sequenced on the Illumina HiSeq System as 87-base-pair reads. The paper's processing steps were these. In a later analysis, some 80 million unique TCR beta chains were counted across the approximately 640 repertoires, and around 11 million of these chains were shared by at least two donors. To remove PCR and sequencing errors, raw reads were error-corrected and collapsed into unique sequences using a nearest-neighbor algorithm that merged closely related sequences. To assign V, D and J gene segments, CDR3 sequences were aligned to IMGT reference sequences. Each retained sequence needed at least a six-nucleotide match to both a V gene segment and a J gene segment. A rearrangement counted as productive if the CDR3 had no stop codons and remained in frame with V and J, and every other rearrangement counted as non-productive. CDR3 was defined according to IMGT convention as the region running from the second conserved V-encoded cysteine to the conserved J-encoded phenylalanine. The earlier analysis of around 640 of the donors excluded sequences that lacked an unambiguous match to a single V gene segment. In an earlier analysis of several hundred of the donors, a V segment was called functional when productive rearrangements were above 56.7%, and segregating when the standard deviation between donors exceeded 5%. To diagnose cytomegalovirus status from the catalog of TCR beta chain sequences, a statistical classification framework was built. In a later analysis, V and J genes were assigned by comparing TCR nucleotide sequences against IMGT/GENE-DB human TR gene sequences. A later analysis assigned CDR3 sequences and most-parsimonious VDJ recombination scenarios with the TCRdist pipeline. In a later analysis, each TCR beta chain was defined by its CDR3 amino acid sequence together with its V-gene family, and reads lacking a unique V-gene family were excluded. As a way to deal with suspected cross-contamination and a sequencing artifact, a later analysis dropped 450 to 600 nucleotide sequences that were highly shared and had low generation probability. For each public chain, a later analysis derived a clonal expansion index from normalized ranks of inferred template counts within each repertoire. In a later analysis, generation probabilities were computed using a VDJ recombination model fitted to out-of-frame rearrangements, and the results were checked against IGoR. In a later analysis, hypergeometric tests were used to score TCR-TCR, TCR-HLA and TCR-CMV co-occurrence, with a repertoire-size bias correction applied to TCR pairs. False discovery rates were estimated in a later analysis by permuting HLA or CMV assignments 20 times. A later analysis grouped co-occurring TCRs with DBSCAN, adding TCRdist sequence similarity when clustering within HLA-allele-positive subsets. For co-occurrence clustering, repertoires with fewer than 30,000 or more than 120,000 public chains were excluded, along with roughly 5 repertoires with anomalous nucleotide sharing. TCRdb limited this immuneACCESS table to in-frame rearrangements with V and J called. A share of clones is missing; checked studies link under half to unresolved V genes, and the rest is unexplained. That table supplies the V and J calls and clone size; D and trimming were determined from the DNA. Counted in this sample were a few hundred thousand clones; 60% to 80% of them appeared once. In total, the top ten clones hold 1.8% of the sample.

The cohort consisted of 650 to 850 healthy bone marrow donors. At the time of sampling, every cohort member was nominally healthy, though immune exposures that went unrecorded were likely present. The donor was CMV seronegative and belonged to the group of over 300 seronegative cohort members. A peripheral blood sample was provided by each donor, and peripheral blood mononuclear cells were used for TCR beta sequencing. Genomic DNA extraction from the blood cell samples was performed with the Qiagen DNeasy Blood Extraction Kit. This sample stems from a study of cytomegalovirus exposure and HLA in healthy donors (dated by TCRdb to the late 2010s). Background for the entire study: An earlier analysis of several hundred of the donors reported 276 Gb of sequence data and 100 million to 120 million unique TCR beta sequences obtained from about 180 million T cells. An early release that covered roughly 600 HLA-typed donors contained about 300 gigabases of sequencing data and about 84 million unique TCR sequences. Among the roughly 430 genotyped donors, around 79% belonged to the genetic ancestry cluster associated with self-reported Caucasian donors. The study aimed to test whether signatures of past pathogen exposure could be identified by cataloging public T cell receptors. The study used immunosequencing to profile the T cell repertoires of under 700 subjects and linked those repertoires to cytomegalovirus serostatus. A separate validation cohort of more than 100 different subjects was used in addition to the approximately 640-subject first cohort. To predict cytomegalovirus infection status, the study brought together high-throughput TCR immunosequencing, statistical association of individual TCRs with disease status, and machine learning. A later analysis re-analyzed previously published TCR beta repertoires from 660 or so donors and added high-resolution HLA genotyping to study TCR occurrence patterns. Rather than using new phenotypic data, the later analysis identified candidate immune exposures from TCR beta sequences and from how often those sequences occurred across donors. To decide whether each TCR beta V gene segment behaved as functional or pseudogenic, an earlier analysis of 587 of the donors relied on high-throughput TCR beta sequencing. Alongside the repertoire data, information on donor age, sex, ethnicity and CMV serostatus was compiled. In a later genetic analysis, genome-wide SNP genotypes for about 55% of the roughly 700 donors were used, and that subset was treated as a discovery cohort. All discovery cohort repertoires had been generated on a single sequencing platform. HLA typing included class I and class II loci at four-digit resolution. Typing coverage varied by locus: roughly 629-640 donors for A, B, C, DRB1 and DQB1; 500 to 550 for DQA1; about 570 for DPA1; about 450 for DPB1. About five DR-DQ haplotypes were handled as single units for association and clustering because linkage in the cohort was strong. Across under 500 genotyped donors of the cohort, an average of approximately 240,000 unique TCR beta nucleotide sequences per donor were sequenced, and roughly 20% of those sequences were non-productive.

Trimming removed 2 bases from V and 2 bases from J, leaving 13 bases between the germline ends. The germline V gene (reference sequence) specifies GTSNPN as CDR1 and SVGIG as CDR2. From the cysteine up to the phenylalanine, the CDR3 has a length of 14 residues. Only CDR3 DNA remains: 42 bases, in frame from the first base. Study-wide conclusions, independent of this receptor: A cluster of highly shared sequence variants was judged likely to represent a technical artifact of the sequencing pipeline. For the cohort, immune exposure information was limited to CMV serostatus. Compared with equally common non-associated chains, HLA-associated TCR beta chains in a later analysis were more clonally expanded and had lower generation probabilities. In both the original and validation cohorts, the classifier was reported to diagnose cytomegalovirus status with high specificity and sensitivity. An association between a missense DCLRE1C variant and V-gene and J-gene trimming of TCR beta chains was found in a later genetic analysis and replicated in an independent cohort. When HLA alleles, especially DR and DQ, strongly co-occurred, attributing TCR associations to individual alleles was difficult. A later analysis found that TCR association rates varied across HLA loci, with DRB1 alleles showing the most associated TCRs and HLA-C alleles the fewest. Some IMGT-functional V segments, including TRBV6-2 and TRBV6-3, could not be told apart with the 87-base-pair reads, so those segments were excluded. An earlier analysis of 450 to 750 of the donors showed that most TCR beta V segments appeared in productive rearrangements either about 87% or about 30% of the time, which broadly matched IMGT annotations. A further reported finding was that TCR beta sequences accurately predicted the HLA-A and HLA-B alleles for most subjects in the first cohort. A later analysis found that most CMV-associated TCR beta chains appeared HLA-restricted, with HLA associations seemingly driven largely by CMV exposure. According to the authors, the approach could potentially be generalized to other disease states and immunological phenotypes. This cohort had only TCR beta chains sequenced, and the lack of alpha or paired-chain data limited which features could be detected. According to a later genetic analysis, donors in an Asian-associated ancestry cluster had fewer N-insertions in productive TCRs than the approximately 700-donor mean. Across donors, most TCR sequences were observed very rarely, whereas some public TCRs were present in many individuals. A later analysis associated some 17,000 TCR beta sequences with specific HLA alleles at a false discovery rate of 0.05. HLA typing was unavailable for some donors at each locus, so association tests used only the typed subset. Sequencing depth was assumed to be roughly uniform across donors in the presence/absence analyses, though that assumption may not hold. Linkage disequilibrium might explain the correlated functional status among segregating V segments, but an unknown experimental factor could not be excluded. In vitro tests confirmed that a few of the cytomegalovirus-associated TCR beta chains recognize cytomegalovirus antigens. In the study, some 180 TCR beta chains were listed as associated with cytomegalovirus. According to a later analysis, parvovirus B19, influenza, CMV and Epstein-Barr virus appeared linked to several top co-occurrence clusters. Around 16 rarely observed V segments, including chromosome 9 orphons, were excluded from the earlier analysis of approximately 500 of the donors because counts were too low.

Sequenced input: PBMCs. The chain is encoded by TRBV30 joined to TRBJ2-7; possibly the D gene is TRBD1, per 6 matching bases. The source of this sequence is a woman aged 25 to 39 in good health and CMV-seronegative. The encoded CDR3 is CAWSQTGRTYEQYF. DNA sequence: TGTGCCTGGAGTCAAACAGGGCGGACCTACGAGCAGTACTTC.